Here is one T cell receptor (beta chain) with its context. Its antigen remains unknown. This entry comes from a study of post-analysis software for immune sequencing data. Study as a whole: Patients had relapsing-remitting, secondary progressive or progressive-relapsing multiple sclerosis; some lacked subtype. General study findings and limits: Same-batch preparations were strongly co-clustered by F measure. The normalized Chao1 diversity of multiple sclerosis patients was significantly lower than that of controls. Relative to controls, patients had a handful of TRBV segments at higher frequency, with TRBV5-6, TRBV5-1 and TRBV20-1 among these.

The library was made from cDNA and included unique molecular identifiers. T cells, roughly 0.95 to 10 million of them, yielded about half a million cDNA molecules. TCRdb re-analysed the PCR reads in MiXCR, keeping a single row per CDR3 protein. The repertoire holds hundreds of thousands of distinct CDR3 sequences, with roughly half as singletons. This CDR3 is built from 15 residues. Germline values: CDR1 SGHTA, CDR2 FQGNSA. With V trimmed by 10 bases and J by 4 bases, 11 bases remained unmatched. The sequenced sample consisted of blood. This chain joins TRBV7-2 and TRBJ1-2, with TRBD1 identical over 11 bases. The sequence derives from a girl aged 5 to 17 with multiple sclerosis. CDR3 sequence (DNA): TGTGCCATGAACCGGGACAGGGGGGGGGTCTATGGCTACACCTTC. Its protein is CAMNRDRGGVYGYTF.